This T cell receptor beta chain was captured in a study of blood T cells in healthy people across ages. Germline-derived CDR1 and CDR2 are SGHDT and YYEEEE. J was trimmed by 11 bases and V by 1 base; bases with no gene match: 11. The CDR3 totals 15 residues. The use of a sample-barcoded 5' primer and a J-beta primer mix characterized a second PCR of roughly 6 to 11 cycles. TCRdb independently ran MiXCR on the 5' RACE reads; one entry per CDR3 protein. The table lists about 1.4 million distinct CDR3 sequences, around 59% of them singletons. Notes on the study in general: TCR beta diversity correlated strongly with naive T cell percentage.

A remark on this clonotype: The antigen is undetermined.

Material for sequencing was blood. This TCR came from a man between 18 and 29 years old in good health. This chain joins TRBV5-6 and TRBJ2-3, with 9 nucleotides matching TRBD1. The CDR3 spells CASSLNQGGQGRQYF. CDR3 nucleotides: TGTGCCAGCAGCTTGAATCAGGGGGGACAGGGAAGGCAGTATTTT.